A selection of T cell receptor beta chains follows, all from one sample in a study of neurological immune-mediated disorders. TCRdb used MiXCR to reprocess the 5' RACE reads, holding one entry per CDR3 protein. The sample has 60,000 to 90,000 distinct CDR3 sequences, more than 8.5% seen once. Specimen: PBMCs. Source of these receptors: a man in his thirties or forties in good health. The CDR3 runs from the conserved cysteine through the conserved F or W. D genes are given only for firm matches. Only some rows state a clone size, as once, few, many or a class for expanded clones.

j_call | v_call | d_call | clone_size | cdr3_aa | cdr3_nt
TRBJ2-3 | TRBV3-1 | TRBD1 | . | CASSPSVPGGDTDTQYF | TGTGCCAGCAGCCCATCTGTCCCAGGGGGAGATACAGATACGCAGTATTTT
TRBJ1-1 | TRBV5-1 | . | many | CASSFRENLNTEAFF | TGCGCCAGCAGCTTCCGTGAAAACTTGAACACTGAAGCTTTCTTT
TRBJ2-7 | TRBV7-9 | . | . | CASSPRQSSYEQYF | TGTGCCAGCAGCCCCCGACAGAGTTCCTACGAGCAGTACTTC
TRBJ2-7 | TRBV12-3/TRBV12-4 | . | many | CASSLVGGTYEQYF | TGTGCCAGCAGTTTAGTAGGGGGAACCTACGAGCAGTACTTC
TRBJ2-1 | TRBV7-3 | TRBD2 | many | CASSSLGGTAAHEQFF | TGTGCCAGCAGCTCCCTGGGGGGGACTGCAGCCCATGAGCAGTTCTTC
TRBJ2-1 | TRBV5-5 | TRBD2 | few | CASSLTSGKNNEQFF | TGTGCCAGCAGCTTGACTAGCGGGAAGAACAATGAGCAGTTCTTC
TRBJ2-3 | TRBV15 | TRBD2 | many | CATAPLAGHTDTQYF | TGTGCCACCGCCCCCCTAGCGGGTCACACAGATACGCAGTATTTT
TRBJ2-2 | TRBV29-1 | . | many | CSVAPGTFDTGELFF | TGCAGCGTTGCTCCTGGGACCTTCGACACCGGGGAGCTGTTTTTT
TRBJ1-5 | TRBV28 | . | . | CVSRTAGHGDQPQHF | TGTGTCAGCAGGACGGCGGGACATGGGGATCAGCCCCAGCATTTT
TRBJ2-1 | TRBV4-1 | TRBD2 | many | CASSQGLAGYNEQFF | TGCGCCAGCAGCCAAGGTCTAGCGGGTTACAATGAGCAGTTCTTC
TRBJ2-7 | TRBV15 | . | many | CATSRSRGGLYEQYF | TGTGCCACCAGCCGTAGTAGAGGGGGGCTCTACGAGCAGTACTTC
TRBJ2-7 | TRBV7-3 | TRBD1 | many | CASSQGVPGEQYF | TGTGCCAGCAGCCAGGGGGTGCCGGGGGAGCAGTACTTC
TRBJ2-7 | TRBV28 | TRBD2 | many | CASSSGTSGRAFEQYF | TGTGCCAGCAGTTCCGGGACTAGCGGGAGGGCATTCGAGCAGTACTTC
TRBJ2-7 | TRBV20-1 | TRBD2 | many | CSARPGLAGAWASYEQYF | TGCAGTGCTAGACCGGGACTAGCGGGAGCCTGGGCGTCCTACGAGCAGTACTTC
TRBJ2-1 | TRBV20-1 | TRBD2 | many | CSARARLAGRSDEQFF | TGCAGTGCTAGAGCCCGACTAGCGGGGCGCAGCGATGAGCAGTTCTTC
TRBJ1-1 | TRBV19 | . | . | CASSIGQMNTEAFF | TGTGCCAGTAGTATAGGGCAGATGAACACTGAAGCTTTCTTT
TRBJ1-5 | TRBV10-3 | . | many | CAISALGGDSNQPQHF | TGTGCCATCAGTGCATTGGGGGGAGATAGCAATCAGCCCCAGCATTTT